Listed here are 21 T cell receptor beta chains from one sample, sequenced in a study of patients and donors after allogeneic stem cell transplantation. TCRdb processed the RT-PCR reads anew with MiXCR; each CDR3 protein has one entry. The profile shows about 960,000 distinct CDR3 sequences, about 20% of them singletons. Material for sequencing was blood, either unsorted or a sorted T cell fraction (not recorded which). The receptors were gathered from a human donor who was either an allogeneic HSCT recipient or a stem cell or donor lymphocyte infusion donor (not recorded which). It is not recorded whose cells these are; they may come from a transplant donor.

The V and J genes are TRBV24-1 and TRBJ2-4; 8 bases agree with TRBD1. Germline V lookup: CDR1 KGHDR, CDR2 SFDVKD. This CDR3 contains 16 residues. J lost 3 bases, V lost 4 bases, and 7 bases had no gene match. CDR3 in DNA: TGTGCCACCAGTGACACCAGACAGGGGAGCAAAAACATTCAGTACTTC. Protein sequence: CATSDTRQGSKNIQYF.

The CDR3 spells CASSPSKNIQYF. CDR3 nucleotides: TGTGCCAGCAGTCCTTCTAAAAACATTCAGTACTTC. The chain recombines TRBV6-2 or TRBV6-3 with TRBJ2-4; D remains ambiguous. V shed 5 bases and J shed 4 bases, with 6 bases lying between them. CDR1 and CDR2 from the germline V gene are MNHEY and SVGEGT. CDR3 length equals 12 residues.

This clonotype was counted at least ten times. The chain couples TRBV12-3 or TRBV12-4 to TRBJ2-2, with 8 nucleotides matching TRBD2. The length of the CDR3 is 15 residues. After removal of 6 bases from V and 5 bases from J, the junction contained 8 bases not matched to a gene. As DNA, the CDR3 is TGTGCCAGCAGGGCCCGGGGGGGAGGTACCGGGGAGCTGTTTTTT. Translating it yields CASRARGGGTGELFF.

A few counts support this clonotype. The chain couples TRBV6-5 to TRBJ2-3; tentatively, D is TRBD2 (6 bases). The CDR3 totals 15 residues. V was cut by 2 bases and J by 10 bases, with 19 bases left in between. Germline assignment: CDR1 MNHEY and CDR2 SVGAGI. Written as DNA, the CDR3 is TGTGCCAGCAGTTACAATAGGAGGGTGGGGGGATCGCAGTATTTT. Translated, it gives CASSYNRRVGGSQYF.

The V gene is TRBV6-5, the J gene TRBJ2-2; D gene ambiguous. The CDR3 is made up of 12 amino acids. V shed 7 bases and J shed 5 bases, with 8 bases lying between them. Germline V gene sequence: CDR1 MNHEY, CDR2 SVGAGI. For the CDR3, the DNA is TGTGCCAGCACAAAAGAAACCGGGGAGCTGTTTTTT. Protein sequence: CASTKETGELFF.

In regard to this clonotype: This could be a read error, since a much larger clone is one nucleotide away. This sequence joins TRBV6-5 and TRBJ2-1, with 9 nucleotides matching TRBD2. This CDR3 is built from 15 residues. Germline lookup yields CDR1 MNHEY and CDR2 SVGAGI. V shed 4 bases and J 2 bases; nucleotides not matched to a gene: 3. The CDR3 spells CASSSGGRAYNEQFF. For the CDR3, the DNA is TGTGCCAGCAGTTCTGGCGGGAGGGCCTACAATGAGCAGTTCTTC.

The chain links TRBV7-2 to TRBJ2-5, with 9 bases lining up with TRBD2. The CDR3 has 15 amino acids. Unmatched junction bases numbered 10, after V lost 6 bases and J lost 5 bases. Germline values: CDR1 SGHTA, CDR2 FQGNSA. The CDR3 sequence: CASRPYAGTSETQYF. CDR3 nucleotide sequence: TGTGCCAGCAGACCTTACGCCGGGACTAGCGAGACCCAGTACTTC.

This clonotype was seen a single time. The CDR3 DNA reads TGTGCCAGCAGCTCAGCAAGACCGACCTCTTACACTGAAGCTTTCTTT. Translated: CASSSARPTSYTEAFF. This chain links TRBV7-9 with TRBJ1-1; D is unresolved. The CDR3 sequence is 16 residues long. Germline lookup yields CDR1 SEHNR and CDR2 FQNEAQ (reference sequence). The V gene lost 4 bases and the J gene lost 3 bases, with 18 bases spanning the gap.

The chain combines TRBV20-1 with TRBJ1-1; D gene unclear. V lost 3 bases to trimming and J lost 1 base, with 21 bases between them. From germline, CDR1 is DFQATT and CDR2 SNEGSKA (reference sequence). The CDR3 covers 17 residues. The CDR3 bases are TGCAGTGCTAGGCACACAACCATCTTCCTGGGGAACACTGAAGCTTTCTTT. As protein: CSARHTTIFLGNTEAFF.

A few counts support this clonotype. The chain has TRBV12-3 or TRBV12-4 and TRBJ2-5; no clear D. The V end lost 6 bases, the J end lost 5 bases, and 16 bases lay between the germline ends. The CDR3 has 14 amino acids. The CDR3 spells CASSPGSNGETQYF. The CDR3 DNA is TGTGCCAGCAGCCCGGGCAGCAACGGGGAGACCCAGTACTTC.

This clonotype has just a few counts. The chain links TRBV12-3 or TRBV12-4 to TRBJ1-2; maybe TRBD1 (6 bases). With 1 base removed from V and 8 bases from J, the gap between germline ends came to 17 bases. The CDR3 runs 15 residues. CDR3 bases: TGTGCCAGCAGTTTAGGGGCGGGGGCGCCGAGGGGCTACACCTTC. Amino acid sequence: CASSLGAGAPRGYTF.

This clonotype was counted a few times. The chain uses TRBV20-1 and TRBJ2-3, with 11 bases that match TRBD2. CDR1 DFQATT and CDR2 SNEGSKA come from the germline V gene (reference sequence). The trim removed 6 bases at V and 4 bases at J, leaving 9 bases unmatched. The CDR3 contains 15 residues. CDR3 amino acids: CSAQISGGASDTQYF. The CDR3 coding sequence is TGCAGTGCGCAAATTAGCGGGGGGGCTTCAGATACGCAGTATTTT.

The rearrangement uses TRBV12-3 or TRBV12-4 and TRBJ1-2, with TRBD1 matching 9 bases. The CDR3 length is 16 residues. V lost 4 bases to trimming and J lost 0 bases; unmatched junction nucleotides: 6. Here the CDR3 reads CASSSEDRGANYGYTF. CDR3 sequence (DNA): TGTGCCAGCAGTTCCGAGGACAGGGGAGCTAACTATGGCTACACCTTC.

This clonotype was recorded many times. V gene TRBV11-2 combines with J gene TRBJ2-1, with 16 bases matching TRBD2. The CDR3 spans 17 residues. In germline, CDR1 is SGHAT, CDR2 FQNNGV. Germline trimming cut 5 bases from V and 8 bases from J; bases unmatched to any gene: 9. As DNA, the CDR3 is TGTGCCAGCAGCATGGGGACTAGCGGGGGGGCCTATCATGAGCAGTTCTTC. This codes for CASSMGTSGGAYHEQFF.

In its sample, this clonotype was seen a few times. This rearrangement joins TRBV6-2 or TRBV6-3 to TRBJ2-1; D unresolved. The length of the CDR3 is 11 residues. The V gene's germline CDR1 is MNHEY and CDR2 SVGEGT. Trimming shortened V by 0 bases and J by 12 bases, and 6 bases separated the two germline ends. The CDR3 region has the DNA TGTGCCAGCAGTTACTCGGTAGCGCAGTTCTTC. Amino acids: CASSYSVAQFF.

CDR3 protein: CATSDYKGHEQYF. CDR3 in DNA: TGTGCCACCAGTGATTATAAAGGTCACGAGCAGTACTTC. V and J are TRBV24-1 and TRBJ2-7, with unresolved D. Per the germline V gene, CDR1 is KGHDR and CDR2 is SFDVKD. The CDR3 has 13 amino acids. Trimming pared 2 bases from V and 5 bases from J, leaving 9 bases between.

The CDR3 nucleotides read TGTGCCAGCAGCTCCCAGCCTTGGACTAGCGGGAGTGAAGAGCAGTTCTTC. Its translation: CASSSQPWTSGSEEQFF. This sequence joins TRBV7-3 and TRBJ2-1; TRBD2 agrees at 13 bases. The CDR3 contains 17 residues. Trimming removed 4 bases from V and 10 bases from J; junction bases left unmatched: 13. The germline gives CDR1 SGHTA, CDR2 FQGTGA. The whole variable domain, filled in from reference TRBV7-3 and TRBJ2-1, reads GAGVSQTPSNKVTEKGKYVELRCDPISGHTALYWYRQSLGQGPEFLIYFQGTGAADDSGLPNDRFFAVRPEGSVSTLKIQRTERGDSAVYLCASSSQPWTSGSEEQFFGPGTRLTVL.

The rearrangement uses TRBV19 and TRBJ2-2; D is perhaps TRBD2 (5 bases). The CDR3 loop spans 15 amino acids. The V gene's germline CDR1 is LNHDA and CDR2 SQIVND (reference sequence). The V end lost 3 bases, the J end lost 6 bases, and 14 bases lay between the germline ends. The CDR3 bases are TGTGCCAGTAGTATCGACAACCTGGGAGCCGGGGAGCTGTTTTTT. This sequence encodes CASSIDNLGAGELFF.

This chain links TRBV3-1 with TRBJ2-2, with D possibly being TRBD1 (6 bases). The V end lost 2 bases, the J end lost 5 bases, and 18 bases lay between the germline ends. From germline, CDR1 is LGHDT and CDR2 YNNKEL (reference sequence). This CDR3 is built from 17 residues. CDR3 sequence (DNA): TGTGCCAGCAGCCAACTGGAGACGGGACAACTAACCGGGGAGCTGTTTTTT. It specifies CASSQLETGQLTGELFF.

This clonotype has only a few counts. The V gene is TRBV7-9, the J gene TRBJ1-1; D is uncertain. Trimming cost V 5 bases and J 4 bases, with 8 bases left between them. CDR3 size: 12 residues. CDR1 and CDR2 (germline): SEHNR, FQNEAQ (reference sequence). The CDR3 loop is CASSDEGTEAFF. CDR3 DNA sequence: TGTGCCAGCAGCGATGAAGGCACTGAAGCTTTCTTT.

In its sample, this clonotype was seen a few times. The chain joins TRBV12-3 or TRBV12-4 to TRBJ2-1, with 13 bases aligning to TRBD2. V dropped 5 bases and J dropped 6; count of bases not matched to a gene: 16. The CDR3 runs 19 residues. The CDR3 is CASSIRRPGLAGRSNEQFF. CDR3 DNA: TGTGCCAGCAGTATAAGACGGCCGGGACTAGCGGGAAGATCCAATGAGCAGTTCTTC.